This T cell receptor beta chain was captured in a study of vaccination effects on CD4 cells after COVID-19. Across the whole study: It was two doses of either the BNT162b2 or mRNA-1273 vaccine that participants received. General observations from the study: By a late point after vaccination, infection- and vaccine-induced clones had shrunk markedly through clonal contraction.

Concerning this clone itself: Its target is not known.

In germline, CDR1 is KGHSH, CDR2 LQKENI. CDR3 length: 14 residues. Trimming cost V 3 bases and J 0 bases, with 7 bases left between them. Data came from immunoSEQ multiplex PCR; TCRdb stores just in-frame clones and leaves some out. In the table there are tens of thousands of clones, 65% to 75% of which are singletons. ViraFEST assay sequencing came after antigen-specific CD4+ T cells were expanded with viral peptide pools. Isolating CD4+ T cells followed approximately nine days of culture. All vaccine recipients tested negative for nucleocapsid antibodies and had never contracted SARS-CoV-2 infection. Cultivation was performed at more than 1.5 million PBMC per well with about 9.6 IU/ml IL-2 and about 9.2 ug/ml peptides added.

The clonotype was recovered from a human donor who received a COVID-19 vaccine. The sample was CD4+ T cells from PBMCs cultured with SARS-CoV-2 spike peptides, taken before COVID-19 vaccination. The V and J genes are TRBV18 and TRBJ2-3; D unclear. CDR3 DNA sequence: TGTGCCAGCTCACCGGACCGGAGCACAGATACGCAGTATTTT. This translates into CASSPDRSTDTQYF.